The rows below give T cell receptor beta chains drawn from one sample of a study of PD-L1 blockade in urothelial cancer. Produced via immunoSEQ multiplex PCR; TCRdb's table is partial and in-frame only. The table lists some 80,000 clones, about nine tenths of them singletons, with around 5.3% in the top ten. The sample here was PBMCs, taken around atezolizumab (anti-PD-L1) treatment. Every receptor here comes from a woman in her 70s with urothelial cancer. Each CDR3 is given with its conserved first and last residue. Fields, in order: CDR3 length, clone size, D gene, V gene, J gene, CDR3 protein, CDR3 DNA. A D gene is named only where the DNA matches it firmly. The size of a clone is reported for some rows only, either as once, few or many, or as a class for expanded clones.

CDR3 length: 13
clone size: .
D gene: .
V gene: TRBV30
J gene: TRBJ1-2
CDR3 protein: CAWSVVGARGYTF
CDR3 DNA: TGTGCCTGGAGTGTCGTTGGGGCGCGAGGCTACACCTTC

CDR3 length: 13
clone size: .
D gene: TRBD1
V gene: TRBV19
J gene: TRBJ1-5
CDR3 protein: CASSGTGDQPQHF
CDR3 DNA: TGTGCCAGTAGCGGGACAGGTGATCAGCCCCAGCATTTT

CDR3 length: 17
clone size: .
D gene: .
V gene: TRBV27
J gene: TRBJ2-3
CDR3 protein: CASSVAYRVLSADTQYF
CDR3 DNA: TGTGCCAGCAGTGTAGCGTACCGGGTACTTAGCGCAGATACGCAGTATTTT

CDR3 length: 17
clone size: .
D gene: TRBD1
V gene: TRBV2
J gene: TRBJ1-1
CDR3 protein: CASRLTQGLYMNTEAFF
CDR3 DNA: TGTGCCAGCAGGTTAACACAGGGGCTGTATATGAACACTGAAGCTTTCTTT

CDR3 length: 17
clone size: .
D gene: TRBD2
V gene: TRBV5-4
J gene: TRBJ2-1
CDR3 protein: CASSPTSGISSYNEQFF
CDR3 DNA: TGTGCCAGCAGCCCCACTAGCGGGATAAGTTCCTACAATGAGCAGTTCTTC

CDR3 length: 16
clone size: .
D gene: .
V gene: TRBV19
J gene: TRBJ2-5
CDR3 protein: CASSIDAVAGRETQYF
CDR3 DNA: TGTGCCAGTAGTATAGATGCCGTGGCAGGTCGAGAGACCCAGTACTTC

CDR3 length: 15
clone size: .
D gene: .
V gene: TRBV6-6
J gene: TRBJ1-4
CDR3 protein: CASSYQTQRLEKLFF
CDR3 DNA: TGTGCCAGCAGTTATCAAACCCAAAGACTTGAAAAACTGTTTTTT

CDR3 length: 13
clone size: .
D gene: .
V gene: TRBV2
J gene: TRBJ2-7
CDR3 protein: CASSETTSYEQYF
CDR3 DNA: TGTGCCAGCAGTGAAACGACTAGCTACGAGCAGTACTTC

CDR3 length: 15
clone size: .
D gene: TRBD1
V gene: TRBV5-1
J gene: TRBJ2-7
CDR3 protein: CASSLGQGASYEQYF
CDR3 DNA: TGCGCCAGCAGCTTGGGTCAGGGGGCTTCCTACGAGCAGTACTTC

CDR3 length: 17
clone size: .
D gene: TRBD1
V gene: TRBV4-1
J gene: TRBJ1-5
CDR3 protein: CASSLFTGGNSNQPQHF
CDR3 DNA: TGCGCCAGCAGCCTTTTTACAGGGGGGAATAGCAATCAGCCCCAGCATTTT

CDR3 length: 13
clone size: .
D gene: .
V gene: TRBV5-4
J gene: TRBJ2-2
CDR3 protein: CASSLPGTGELFF
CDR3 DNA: TGTGCCAGCAGCCTCCCGGGTACCGGGGAGCTGTTTTTT

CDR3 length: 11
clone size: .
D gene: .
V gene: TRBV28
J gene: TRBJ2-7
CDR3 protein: CASNDSYEQYF
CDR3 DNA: TGTGCCAGCAACGACTCGTACGAGCAGTACTTC

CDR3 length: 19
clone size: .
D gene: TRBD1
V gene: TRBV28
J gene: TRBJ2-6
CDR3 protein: CASSLLVGQGTSGANVLTF
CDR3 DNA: TGTGCCAGCAGTTTATTGGTTGGACAGGGAACTTCTGGGGCCAACGTCCTGACTTTC

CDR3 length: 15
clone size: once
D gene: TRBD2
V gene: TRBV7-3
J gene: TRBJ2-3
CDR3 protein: CAPAFTSGSTDTQYF
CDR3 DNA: TGTGCCCCAGCCTTTACTAGCGGCAGCACAGATACGCAGTATTTT

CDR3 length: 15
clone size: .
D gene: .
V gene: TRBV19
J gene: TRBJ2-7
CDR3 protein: CASSIGGLATYEQYF
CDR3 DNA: TGTGCCAGTAGTATAGGGGGACTCGCGACCTACGAGCAGTACTTC

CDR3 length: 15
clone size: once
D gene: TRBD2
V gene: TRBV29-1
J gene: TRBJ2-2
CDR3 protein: CSVGSGTINTGELFF
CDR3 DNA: TGCAGCGTCGGATCCGGGACTATAAACACCGGGGAGCTGTTTTTT

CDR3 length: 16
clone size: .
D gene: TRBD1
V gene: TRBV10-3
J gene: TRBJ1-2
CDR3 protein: CAISEQLDRGGYGYTF
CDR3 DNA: TGTGCCATCAGTGAGCAATTAGACAGGGGGGGCTATGGCTACACCTTC

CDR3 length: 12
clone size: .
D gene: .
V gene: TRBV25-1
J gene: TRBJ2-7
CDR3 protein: CASSDPGTPLEF
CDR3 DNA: TGTGCCAGCAGTGATCCCGGGACACCTCTTGAATTC

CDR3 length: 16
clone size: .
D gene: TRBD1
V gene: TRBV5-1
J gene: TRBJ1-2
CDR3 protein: CASSLVGGQSNYGYTF
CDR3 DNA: TGCGCCAGCAGCTTGGTAGGGGGACAGTCTAACTATGGCTACACCTTC

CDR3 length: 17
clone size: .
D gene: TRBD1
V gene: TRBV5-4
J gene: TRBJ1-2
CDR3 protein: CASSLDMGQQKRYGYTF
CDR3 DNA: TGTGCCAGCAGCCTTGATATGGGACAGCAAAAGCGGTATGGCTACACCTTC

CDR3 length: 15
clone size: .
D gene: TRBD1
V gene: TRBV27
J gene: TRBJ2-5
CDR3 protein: CASRLTGGGGETQYF
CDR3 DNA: TGTGCCAGCAGACTAACAGGGGGCGGTGGGGAGACCCAGTACTTC

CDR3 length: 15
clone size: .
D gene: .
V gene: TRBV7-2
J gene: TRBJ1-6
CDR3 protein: CASSFGGVLNSPLHF
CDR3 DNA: TGTGCCAGCAGCTTTGGAGGGGTGCTGAATTCACCCCTCCACTTT

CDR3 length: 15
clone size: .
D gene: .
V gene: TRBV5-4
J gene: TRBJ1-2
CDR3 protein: CASSLTAGGSYGYTF
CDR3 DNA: TGTGCCAGCAGCTTGACGGCAGGTGGGAGCTATGGCTACACCTTC

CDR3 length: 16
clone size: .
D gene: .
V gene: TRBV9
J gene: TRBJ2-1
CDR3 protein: CASSVEEGGRDNEQFF
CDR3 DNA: TGTGCCAGCAGCGTAGAGGAGGGTGGACGGGACAATGAGCAGTTCTTC

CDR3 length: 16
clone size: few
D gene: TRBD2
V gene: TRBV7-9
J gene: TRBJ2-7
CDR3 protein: CASSREIAGGGDEQYF
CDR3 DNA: TGTGCCAGCAGCCGTGAAATAGCGGGAGGTGGCGACGAGCAGTACTTC

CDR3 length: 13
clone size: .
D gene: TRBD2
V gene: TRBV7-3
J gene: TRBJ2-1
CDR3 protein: CASSLTREGEQFF
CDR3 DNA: TGTGCCAGCAGCTTAACAAGGGAGGGTGAGCAGTTCTTC

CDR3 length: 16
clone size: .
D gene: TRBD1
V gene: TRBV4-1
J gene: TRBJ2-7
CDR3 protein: CASSQVVQGPTYEQYF
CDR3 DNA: TGCGCCAGCAGCCAAGTCGTACAGGGGCCAACCTACGAGCAGTACTTC

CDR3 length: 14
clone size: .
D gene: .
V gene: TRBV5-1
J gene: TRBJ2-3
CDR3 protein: CASSLGQGPDTQYF
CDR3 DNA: TGCGCCAGCAGCTTGGGGCAGGGGCCAGATACGCAGTATTTT

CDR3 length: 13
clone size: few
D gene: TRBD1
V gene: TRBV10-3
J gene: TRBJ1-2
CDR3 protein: CAITPDRGGGYTF
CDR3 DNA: TGTGCCATCACCCCTGACAGGGGAGGCGGCTACACCTTC